Here is one T cell receptor (beta chain) with its context. The CDR3 extends over 16 amino acids. The J segment lost 3 bases and the V segment lost 3 bases, leaving 3 bases of the junction unmatched. Germline CDR1 is MGHRA and CDR2 is YSYEKL. The sample belongs to a study of Graves' ophthalmopathy and Graves' hyperthyroidism. The authors amplified TCR beta CDR3 regions, and they did so from RNA transcripts for repertoire sequencing. Second-round multiplex PCR came after first-round RT-PCR with HTBI primers. TCRdb reanalysed the multiplex PCR reads using MiXCR and keeps one entry per CDR3 protein. The sample consists of roughly 500,000 distinct CDR3 sequences, roughly 14% of them appearing once.

The chain joins TRBV4-1 to TRBJ2-2; 11 positions match TRBD2. Material: blood. This receptor was taken from a woman in her 30s with Graves' ophthalmopathy. CDR3 region: CASSHPGLADTGELFF. For the CDR3, the DNA is TGCGCCAGCAGCCATCCGGGACTAGCGGACACCGGGGAGCTGTTTTTT.